Each of the 17 T cell receptor beta chains below was sequenced from the same sample in a study of vaccination and CD4 T cells after COVID-19. Cultured CD4+ T cell DNA was sequenced using the Oncomine TCR Beta short-read assay. TCRdb redid the calling of the PCR reads with MiXCR, one entry per CDR3 protein. The table has approximately 23,000 distinct CDR3 sequences, 30% to 40% seen once. Stated time point: late sampling 161 to 241 days after vaccination in three convalescent patients. Treatment in this sample: approximately nine-day PBMC culture with coronavirus spike peptide pools or control peptides (ViraFEST assay). These receptors are not linked to any known antigen. The sample consisted of CD4+ T cells from blood, cultured in vitro, taken about 7 months after SARS-CoV-2 vaccination. Receptors were obtained from a human donor who had recovered from COVID-19.

The chain employs TRBV4-3 and TRBJ1-2; 7 nucleotides align to TRBD1. This CDR3 contains 15 residues. After removal of 2 bases from V and 6 bases from J, the junction contained 9 bases not matched to a gene. Germline CDR1 is LGHNA and CDR2 is YSLEER. This CDR3 is CASSQFVDREDGYTF. CDR3 DNA sequence: TGCGCCAGCAGCCAATTCGTTGACAGGGAGGATGGCTACACCTTC.

The chain combines TRBV2 with TRBJ2-5; 8 bases agree with TRBD1. After removal of 8 bases from V and 3 bases from J, the junction contained 11 bases not matched to a gene. The CDR3 contains 15 residues. Germline CDR1 reads SNHLY; CDR2 reads FYNNEI. CDR3 region: CASRRTGRREETQYF. CDR3 bases: TGTGCCAGCCGTAGGACAGGGCGTAGGGAAGAGACCCAGTACTTC.

J is TRBJ2-5 and V is TRBV7-9; 12 bases align to TRBD2. This CDR3 is 15 amino acids long. CDR1 SEHNR and CDR2 FQNEAQ come from the germline V gene (reference sequence). V was clipped by 3 bases and J by 5 bases; unmatched bases: 4. The CDR3 region has the DNA TGTGCCAGCAGCTTCGGACTAGCGGGGATGGAGACCCAGTACTTC. It yields the protein CASSFGLAGMETQYF.

This chain connects TRBV7-2 to TRBJ1-1; D gene ambiguous. V dropped 2 bases and J dropped 4 bases, with 14 bases sitting between them. Germline V gene sequence: CDR1 SGHTA, CDR2 FQGNSA. This CDR3 has 15 residues. The CDR3 loop reads CASSLIGSLGTEAFF. DNA for the CDR3: TGTGCCAGCAGCTTAATTGGGAGTCTGGGCACTGAAGCTTTCTTT. The variable domain in full, completed from reference TRBV7-2 and TRBJ1-1, reads GAGVSQSPSNKVTEKGKDVELRCDPISGHTALYWYRQSLGQGLEFLIYFQGNSAPDKSGLPSDRFSAERTGGSVSTLTIQRTQQEDSAVYLCASSLIGSLGTEAFFGQGTRLTVV.

CDR3 sequence: CSARVAGARDTQYF. The CDR3 bases are TGCAGTGCTAGAGTAGCGGGGGCCCGAGATACGCAGTATTTT. The genes are TRBV20-1 and TRBJ2-3, with 9 bases identical to TRBD2. CDR3 length: 14 residues. V gave up 1 base and J gave up 5 bases; unmatched junction bases: 4. Germline V gene sequence: CDR1 DFQATT, CDR2 SNEGSKA (reference sequence).

CDR3 nucleotide sequence: TGTGCCAGCAGCCCCGGACTAGGCGCAGATACGCAGTATTTT. It translates to CASSPGLGADTQYF. V is TRBV7-2 and J is TRBJ2-3, with 7 bases matching TRBD2. Germline CDR1 SGHTA, CDR2 FQGNSA. After removal of 5 bases from V and 4 bases from J, the junction contained 6 bases not matched to a gene. The CDR3 covers 14 residues.

The CDR3 DNA sequence: TGTGCCAGTACCAAAGGGGGCTCGGGTAACTATGGCTACACCTTC. Its translation is CASTKGGSGNYGYTF. V and J are TRBV19 and TRBJ1-2; TRBD1 matches 7 bases. The CDR3 has 15 residues. Per germline, CDR1 LNHDA and CDR2 SQIVND (reference sequence). The trim removed 7 bases at V and 1 base at J, leaving 9 bases unmatched. Filled out from reference TRBV19 and TRBJ1-2, the complete variable domain reads DGGITQSPKYLFRKEGQNVTLSCEQNLNHDAMYWYRQDPGQGLRLIYYSQIVNDFQKGDIAEGYSVSREKKESFPLTVTSAQKNPTAFYLCASTKGGSGNYGYTFGSGTRLTVV.

The chain employs TRBV2 and TRBJ1-2, with TRBD1 matching over 12 bases. There are 15 residues in the CDR3. Germline V lookup: CDR1 SNHLY, CDR2 FYNNEI. With 5 bases clipped from V and 3 bases from J, the junction kept 4 bases outside the gene matches. The CDR3 coding sequence is TGTGCCAGCAGTCTAGGGACAGGGGGCTACTATGGCTACACCTTC. Its translation is CASSLGTGGYYGYTF.

This chain joins TRBV20-1 and TRBJ1-1; D is uncertain. V gave up 6 bases and J gave up 0 bases, with 11 bases separating them. This CDR3 region has 13 residues. Germline V CDR1 and CDR2: DFQATT, SNEGSKA (reference sequence). CDR3 DNA: TGCAGTGCGGCTAACTTGGTGAACACTGAAGCTTTCTTT. Protein: CSAANLVNTEAFF.

This rearrangement joins TRBV20-1 to TRBJ2-7; 13 bases map to TRBD2. The CDR3 runs 17 residues. CDR1 is DFQATT and CDR2 is SNEGSKA in the germline V gene (reference sequence). The V gene end was trimmed by 3 bases and the J gene end by 4 bases; junction bases not matched to a gene: 12. The CDR3 sequence is CSASAGLAGRTIYEQYF. CDR3 coding DNA: TGCAGTGCTAGTGCGGGACTAGCGGGGCGAACCATTTACGAGCAGTACTTC.

The CDR3 nucleotides are TGTGCCAGTAGTATTGCAGGGAGGACAAATACGCAGTATTTT. Encoded protein: CASSIAGRTNTQYF. This rearrangement joins TRBV19 to TRBJ2-3; the D gene is possibly TRBD2 (6 bases). CDR3 length: 14 amino acids. Germline-derived CDR1 and CDR2 are LNHDA and SQIVND (reference sequence). Deletions cut 3 bases from V and 7 bases from J, with 14 bases between.

This chain uses TRBV20-1 with TRBJ2-5; the D gene is possibly TRBD1 (6 bases). Germline V gene data show CDR1 as DFQATT and CDR2 as SNEGSKA (reference sequence). CDR3 length equals 12 residues. The germline V and J ends were trimmed by 6 bases and 5 bases, with 13 bases remaining between them. The CDR3 DNA sequence: TGCAGTGCCCTAAACAGGGATGAGACCCAGTACTTC. Protein: CSALNRDETQYF.

J is TRBJ2-7 and V is TRBV19; TRBD1 aligns across 11 bases. Trimming at V came to 3 bases and at J to 4 bases, leaving 11 bases not matched to a gene. There are 17 residues in the CDR3. CDR1 is LNHDA and CDR2 is SQIVND in the germline V gene (reference sequence). DNA for the CDR3: TGTGCCAGTAGTATGTGGACAGGGGGCGATTGGTCTTACGAGCAGTACTTC. Its translation: CASSMWTGGDWSYEQYF.

This clonotype was seen a few times. The V gene is TRBV7-2, the J gene TRBJ1-6; 7 bases map to TRBD1. The CDR3 covers 15 residues. V gave up 5 bases and J gave up 5 bases; unmatched junction bases: 6. The germline CDR1 and CDR2 sequences are SGHTA and FQGNSA. The CDR3 DNA reads as TGTGCCAGCAGCACGTACGGGACAGATAATTCACCCCTCCACTTT. As protein: CASSTYGTDNSPLHF. Complete variable domain (other parts from reference TRBV7-2 and TRBJ1-6): GAGVSQSPSNKVTEKGKDVELRCDPISGHTALYWYRQSLGQGLEFLIYFQGNSAPDKSGLPSDRFSAERTGGSVSTLTIQRTQQEDSAVYLCASSTYGTDNSPLHFGNGTRLTVT.

The chain's CDR3 is CASSILRLATDTQYF. CDR3 DNA sequence: TGTGCCAGCAGCATCTTGAGACTAGCCACAGATACGCAGTATTTT. This chain uses TRBV7-2 with TRBJ2-3; TRBD2 agrees at 7 bases. The length of the CDR3 is 15 residues. The trim removed 5 bases at V and 2 bases at J, leaving 7 bases unmatched. CDR1 and CDR2 from the germline V gene are SGHTA and FQGNSA.

The chain is built from TRBV7-2 and TRBJ2-5, with TRBD2 identical over 7 bases. Germline CDR1 SGHTA, CDR2 FQGNSA. CDR3 size: 14 residues. V dropped 5 bases and J dropped 2; count of bases not matched to a gene: 5. The CDR3 nucleotides are TGTGCCAGCAGCACATACGGGGGGCAAGAGACCCAGTACTTC. Amino acids: CASSTYGGQETQYF.

The chain uses TRBV7-8 and TRBJ2-7; D gene unclear. The CDR3 contains 14 residues. Trimming removed 5 bases from V and 7 bases from J, with 18 bases in between. From germline, CDR1 is SGHVS and CDR2 FQNEAQ. The CDR3 DNA is TGTGCCAGCAGCCCGACCTTCCTTGCATGGGAGCAGTACTTC. The encoded protein is CASSPTFLAWEQYF.